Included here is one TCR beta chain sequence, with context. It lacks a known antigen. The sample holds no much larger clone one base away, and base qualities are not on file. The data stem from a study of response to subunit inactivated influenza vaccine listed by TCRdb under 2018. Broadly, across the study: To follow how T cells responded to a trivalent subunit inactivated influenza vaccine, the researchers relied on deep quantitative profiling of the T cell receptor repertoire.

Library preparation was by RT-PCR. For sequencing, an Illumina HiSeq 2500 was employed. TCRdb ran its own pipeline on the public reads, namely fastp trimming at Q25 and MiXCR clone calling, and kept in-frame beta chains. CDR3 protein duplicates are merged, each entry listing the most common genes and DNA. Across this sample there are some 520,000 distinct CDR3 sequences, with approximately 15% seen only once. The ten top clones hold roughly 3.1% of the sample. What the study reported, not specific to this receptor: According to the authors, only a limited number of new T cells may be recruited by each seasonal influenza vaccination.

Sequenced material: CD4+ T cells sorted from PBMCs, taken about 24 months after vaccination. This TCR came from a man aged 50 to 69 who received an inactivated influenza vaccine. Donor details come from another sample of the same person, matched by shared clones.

The CDR3 is CASSSLAGSSYEQYF. The DNA sequence reads TGCGCCAGCAGTTCGCTAGCGGGATCCTCCTACGAGCAGTACTTC. The rearrangement combines TRBV10-2 with TRBJ2-7, with 9 bases matching TRBD2. Trimming accounts for 5 bases at V and 0 bases at J, while the number of junction bases matched to no gene is 5. From its cysteine to its phenylalanine, the CDR3 spans 15 amino acids. Only CDR3 DNA remains: 45 bases, in frame from the first base. The germline V gene supplies CDR1 WSHSY and CDR2 SAAADI.